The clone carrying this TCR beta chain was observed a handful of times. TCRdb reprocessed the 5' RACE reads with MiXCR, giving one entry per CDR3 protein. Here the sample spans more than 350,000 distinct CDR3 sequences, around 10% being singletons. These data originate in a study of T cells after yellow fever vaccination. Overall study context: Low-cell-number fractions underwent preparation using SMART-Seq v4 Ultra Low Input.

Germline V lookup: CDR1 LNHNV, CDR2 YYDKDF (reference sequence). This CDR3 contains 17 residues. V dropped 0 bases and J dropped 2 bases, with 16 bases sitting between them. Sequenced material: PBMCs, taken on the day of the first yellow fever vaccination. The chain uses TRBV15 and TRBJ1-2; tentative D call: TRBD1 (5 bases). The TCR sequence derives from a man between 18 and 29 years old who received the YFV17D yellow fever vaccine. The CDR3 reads CATSRDHGLAGNYGYTF. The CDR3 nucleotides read TGTGCCACCAGCAGAGATCACGGTTTGGCAGGGAACTATGGCTACACCTTC.